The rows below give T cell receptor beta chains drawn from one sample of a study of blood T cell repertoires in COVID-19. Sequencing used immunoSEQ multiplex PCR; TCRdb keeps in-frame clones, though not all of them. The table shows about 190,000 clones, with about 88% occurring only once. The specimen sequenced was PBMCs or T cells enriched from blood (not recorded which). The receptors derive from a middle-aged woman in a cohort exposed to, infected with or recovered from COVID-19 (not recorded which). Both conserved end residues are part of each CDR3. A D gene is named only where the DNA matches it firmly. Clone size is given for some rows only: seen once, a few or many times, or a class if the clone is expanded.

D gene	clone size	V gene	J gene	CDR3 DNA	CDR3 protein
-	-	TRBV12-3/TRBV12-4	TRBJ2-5	TGTGCCAGCAGTTTAGCGCTCGGGGAGACCCAGTACTTC	CASSLALGETQYF
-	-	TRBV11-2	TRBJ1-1	TGTGCCAGCAGCTTAGGAAATGTCGGGAGGACTGAAGCTTTCTTT	CASSLGNVGRTEAFF
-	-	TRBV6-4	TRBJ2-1	TGTGCCAGCAGTGACGGAGAGAGTGAGCAGTTCTTC	CASSDGESEQFF
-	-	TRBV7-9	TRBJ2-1	TGTGCCAGCAGCTTATTTGGAGGGAATGAGCAGTTCTTC	CASSLFGGNEQFF
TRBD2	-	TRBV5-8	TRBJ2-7	TGTGCCAGCAAACTAGCGGGAGGCTCTTACGAGCAGTACTTC	CASKLAGGSYEQYF
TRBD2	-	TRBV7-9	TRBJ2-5	TGTGCCAGCAGTCATACTAGCGGGGGGGCTCGAGAGACCCAGTACTTC	CASSHTSGGARETQYF
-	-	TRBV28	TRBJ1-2	TGTGCCAGCAGTTTGGCGGGGTCGAACTATGGCTACACCTTC	CASSLAGSNYGYTF
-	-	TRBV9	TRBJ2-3	TGTGCCAGCAGCGGGGAGACTAGGCGGGCAGATACGCAGTATTTT	CASSGETRRADTQYF
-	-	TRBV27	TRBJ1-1	TGTGCCAGCAGTCCCAATGGTTGGGAGGGTGACACTGAAGCTTTCTTT	CASSPNGWEGDTEAFF
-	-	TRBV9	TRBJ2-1	TGTGCCAGCAGCGGGTGGTTGGTAGCAGGGGACAATGAGCAGTTCTTC	CASSGWLVAGDNEQFF
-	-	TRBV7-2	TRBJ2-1	TGTGCCAGCAGCCCCATGACTAGGGGTTTCTCCTACAATGAGCAGTTCTTC	CASSPMTRGFSYNEQFF
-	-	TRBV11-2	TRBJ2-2	TGTGCCAGCAGCCCCCTCTCGGGGTGGTCCGGGGAGCTGTTTTTT	CASSPLSGWSGELFF
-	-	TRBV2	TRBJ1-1	TGTGCCAGCAGTGAACTTCAGGGGCACACTGAAGCTTTCTTT	CASSELQGHTEAFF
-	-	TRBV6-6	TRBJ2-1	TGTGCCAGCAGTTACCTATACACAGGGAACAATGAGCAGTTCTTC	CASSYLYTGNNEQFF
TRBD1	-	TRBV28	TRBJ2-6	TGTGCCAGCAGGAACAGGGGGTCGTCTGGGGCCAACGTCCTGACTTTC	CASRNRGSSGANVLTF
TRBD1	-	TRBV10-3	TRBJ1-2	TGTGCCATCAGTGAACATCAGGGGGCTAACTATGGCTACACCTTC	CAISEHQGANYGYTF
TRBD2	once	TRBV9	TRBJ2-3	TGTGCCAGCAGCCCGAGCGGGGGCCGGAGTGGAGATACGCAGTATTTT	CASSPSGGRSGDTQYF
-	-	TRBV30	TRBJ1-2	TGTGCCTGGAGTAAGACAGGCCCTGGCTACACCTTC	CAWSKTGPGYTF
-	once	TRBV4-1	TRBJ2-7	TGCGCCAGCAGCCAACGGGGAGACTCCTACGAGCAGTACTTC	CASSQRGDSYEQYF
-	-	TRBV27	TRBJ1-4	TGTGCCAGCAGTTTACATGGGGCGGCAACTAATGAAAAACTGTTTTTT	CASSLHGAATNEKLFF
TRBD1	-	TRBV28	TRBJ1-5	TGTGCCAGCAGGTTCTTCAGGGGGTATCAGCCCCAGCATTTT	CASRFFRGYQPQHF
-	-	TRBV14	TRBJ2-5	TGTGCCAGCAGCCAAGATCGACAGGCACGGGGAGAGACCCAGTACTTC	CASSQDRQARGETQYF
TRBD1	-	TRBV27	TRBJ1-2	TGTGCCAGCAGTTTACACTACCGGGACAGGGCCTATGGCTACACCTTC	CASSLHYRDRAYGYTF
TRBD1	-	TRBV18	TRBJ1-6	TGTGCCAGCTCACCACGCGAAGGGGGCTTCTATAATTCACCCCTCCACTTT	CASSPREGGFYNSPLHF
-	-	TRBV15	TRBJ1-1	TGTGCCACCAGTCAGCTAGACCGACGGAACACTGAAGCTTTCTTT	CATSQLDRRNTEAFF
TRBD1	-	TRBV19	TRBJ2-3	TGTGCCAGTTCGCCTACAGGGGGTTACACAGATACGCAGTATTTT	CASSPTGGYTDTQYF
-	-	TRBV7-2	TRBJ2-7	TGTGCCAGCAGCCAATCGGACGGGGAGGTGGACGAGCAGTACTTC	CASSQSDGEVDEQYF
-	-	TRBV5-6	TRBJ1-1	TGTGCCAGCAGCTTGGCCGGAGGGGCTCCGTCAGCTTTCTTT	CASSLAGGAPSAFF
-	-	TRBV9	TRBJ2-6	TGTGCCAGCAGCGTAGACGGCTCTGGGGCCAACGTCCTGACTTTC	CASSVDGSGANVLTF